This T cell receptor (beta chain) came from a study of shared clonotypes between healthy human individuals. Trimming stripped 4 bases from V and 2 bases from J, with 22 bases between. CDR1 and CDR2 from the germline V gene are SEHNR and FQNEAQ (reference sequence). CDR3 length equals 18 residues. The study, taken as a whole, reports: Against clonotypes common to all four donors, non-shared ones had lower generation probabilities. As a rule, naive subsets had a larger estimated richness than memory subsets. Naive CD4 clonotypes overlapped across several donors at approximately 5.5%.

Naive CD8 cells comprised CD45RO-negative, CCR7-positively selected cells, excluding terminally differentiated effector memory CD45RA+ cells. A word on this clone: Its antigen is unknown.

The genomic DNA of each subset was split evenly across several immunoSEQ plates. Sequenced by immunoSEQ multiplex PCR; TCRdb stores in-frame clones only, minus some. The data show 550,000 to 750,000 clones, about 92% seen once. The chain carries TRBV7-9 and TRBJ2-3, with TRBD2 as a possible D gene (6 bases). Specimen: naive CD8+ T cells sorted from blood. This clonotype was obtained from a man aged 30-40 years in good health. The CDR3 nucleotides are TGTGCCAGCAGCTCCTTAGTGGTTACTAGCCCTATCACAGATACGCAGTATTTT. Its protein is CASSSLVVTSPITDTQYF.